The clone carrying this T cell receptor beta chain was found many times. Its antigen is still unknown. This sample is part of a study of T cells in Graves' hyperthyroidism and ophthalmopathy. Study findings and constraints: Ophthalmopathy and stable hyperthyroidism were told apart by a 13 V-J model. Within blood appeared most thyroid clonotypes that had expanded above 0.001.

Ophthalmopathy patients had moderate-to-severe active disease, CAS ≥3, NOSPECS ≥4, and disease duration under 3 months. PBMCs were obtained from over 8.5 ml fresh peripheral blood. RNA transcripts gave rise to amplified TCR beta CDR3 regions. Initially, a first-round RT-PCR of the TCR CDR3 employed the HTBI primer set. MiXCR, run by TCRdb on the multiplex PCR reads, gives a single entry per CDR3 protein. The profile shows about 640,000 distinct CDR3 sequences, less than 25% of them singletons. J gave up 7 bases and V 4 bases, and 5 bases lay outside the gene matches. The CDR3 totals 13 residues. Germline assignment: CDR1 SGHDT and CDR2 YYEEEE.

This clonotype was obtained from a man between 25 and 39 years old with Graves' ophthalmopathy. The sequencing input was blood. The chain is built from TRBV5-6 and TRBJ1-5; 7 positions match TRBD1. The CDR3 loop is CASSTTGDQPQHF. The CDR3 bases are TGTGCCAGCAGCACCACAGGGGACCAGCCCCAGCATTTT. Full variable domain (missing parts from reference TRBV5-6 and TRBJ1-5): DAGVTQSPTHLIKTRGQQVTLRCSPKSGHDTVSWYQQALGQGPQFIFQYYEEEERQRGNFPDRFSGHQFPNYSSELNVNALLLGDSALYLCASSTTGDQPQHFGDGTRLSIL.